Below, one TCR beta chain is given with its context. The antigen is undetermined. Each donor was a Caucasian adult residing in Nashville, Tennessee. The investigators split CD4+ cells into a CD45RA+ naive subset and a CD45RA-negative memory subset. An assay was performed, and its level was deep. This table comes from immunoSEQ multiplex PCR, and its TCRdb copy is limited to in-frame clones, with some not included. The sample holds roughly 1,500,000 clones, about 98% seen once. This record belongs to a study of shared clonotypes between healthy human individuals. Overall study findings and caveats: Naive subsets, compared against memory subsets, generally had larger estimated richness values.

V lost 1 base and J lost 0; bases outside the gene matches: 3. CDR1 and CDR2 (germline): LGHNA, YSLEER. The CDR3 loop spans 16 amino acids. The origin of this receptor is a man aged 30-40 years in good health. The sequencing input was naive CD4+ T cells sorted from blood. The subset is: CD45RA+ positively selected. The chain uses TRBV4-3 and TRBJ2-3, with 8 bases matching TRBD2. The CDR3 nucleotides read TGCGCCAGCAGCCAAGTTAGCGGGGCTAGCACAGATACGCAGTATTTT. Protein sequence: CASSQVSGASTDTQYF.